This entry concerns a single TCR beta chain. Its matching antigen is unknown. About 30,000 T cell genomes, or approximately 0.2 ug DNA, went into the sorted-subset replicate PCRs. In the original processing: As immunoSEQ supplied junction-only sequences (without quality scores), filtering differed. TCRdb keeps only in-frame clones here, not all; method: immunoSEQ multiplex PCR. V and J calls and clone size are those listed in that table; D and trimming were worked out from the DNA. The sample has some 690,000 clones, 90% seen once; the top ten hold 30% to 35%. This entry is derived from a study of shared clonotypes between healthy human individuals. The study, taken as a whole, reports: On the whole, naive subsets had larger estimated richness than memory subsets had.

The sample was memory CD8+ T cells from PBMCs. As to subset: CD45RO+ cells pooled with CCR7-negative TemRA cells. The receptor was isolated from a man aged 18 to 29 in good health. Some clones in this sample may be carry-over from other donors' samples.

The CDR3 here is CASSPLPPDRGKETQYF. CDR3 DNA sequence: TGTGCCAGCTCACCGCTACCCCCCGACAGGGGGAAAGAGACCCAGTACTTC. This chain uses TRBV18 with TRBJ2-5; TRBD1 matches at 9 bases. The ends lost 3 bases at V and 3 bases at J; junction bases unmatched: 11. The CDR3 has 17 residues. From germline, CDR1 is KGHSH and CDR2 LQKENI.